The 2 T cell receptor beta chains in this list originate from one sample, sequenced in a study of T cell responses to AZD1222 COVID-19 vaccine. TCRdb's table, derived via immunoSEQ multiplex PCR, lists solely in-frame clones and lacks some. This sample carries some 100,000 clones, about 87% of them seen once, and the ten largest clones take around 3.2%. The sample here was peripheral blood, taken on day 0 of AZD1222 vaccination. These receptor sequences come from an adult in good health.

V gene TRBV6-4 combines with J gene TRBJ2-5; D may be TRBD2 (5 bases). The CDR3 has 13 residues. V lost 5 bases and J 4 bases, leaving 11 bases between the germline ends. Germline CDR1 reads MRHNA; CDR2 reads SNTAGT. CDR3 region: CASSRELGETQYF. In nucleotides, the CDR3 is TGTGCCAGCAGTAGGGAGCTGGGAGAGACCCAGTACTTC.

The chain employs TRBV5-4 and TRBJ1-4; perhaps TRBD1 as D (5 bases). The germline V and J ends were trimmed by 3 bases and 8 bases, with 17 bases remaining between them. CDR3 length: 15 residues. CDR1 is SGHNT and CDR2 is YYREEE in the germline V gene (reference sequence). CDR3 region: CASSSWDLAGEKLFF. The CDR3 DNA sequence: TGTGCCAGCAGCTCATGGGACCTGGCTGGGGAAAAACTGTTTTTT.